This TCR beta chain derives from a study of blood T cell repertoires in COVID-19. Study in general: Sites in the United States, Italy and Spain provided acute and convalescent COVID-19 samples. PBMCs, B-cell-depleted T cells, or T cells provided the cDNA or gDNA that made up the material.

Original methodology: Amplification from reference gene primers served as the basis for estimated nucleated cell counts. Sequencing used immunoSEQ multiplex PCR; TCRdb keeps in-frame clones, though not all of them. V, J and clone size reflect that table, while D and trimming were determined from the DNA. In the table there are tens of thousands of clones, roughly 85% of which are singletons. CDR3 length equals 13 residues. The V end was cut by 3 bases, the J end by 6 bases, with 10 bases between. Germline V gene sequence: CDR1 LGHDT, CDR2 YNNKEL (reference sequence). The rearrangement uses TRBV3-1 (or the pseudogene TRBV3-2) and TRBJ2-3; possible D gene TRBD1, 6 bases. The source is a man aged 25 to 40 with acute or convalescent COVID-19. Source material: peripheral blood. The CDR3 DNA sequence: TGTGCCAGCAGCCAGGGGGCTGTGGATACGCAGTATTTT. It yields the protein CASSQGAVDTQYF.